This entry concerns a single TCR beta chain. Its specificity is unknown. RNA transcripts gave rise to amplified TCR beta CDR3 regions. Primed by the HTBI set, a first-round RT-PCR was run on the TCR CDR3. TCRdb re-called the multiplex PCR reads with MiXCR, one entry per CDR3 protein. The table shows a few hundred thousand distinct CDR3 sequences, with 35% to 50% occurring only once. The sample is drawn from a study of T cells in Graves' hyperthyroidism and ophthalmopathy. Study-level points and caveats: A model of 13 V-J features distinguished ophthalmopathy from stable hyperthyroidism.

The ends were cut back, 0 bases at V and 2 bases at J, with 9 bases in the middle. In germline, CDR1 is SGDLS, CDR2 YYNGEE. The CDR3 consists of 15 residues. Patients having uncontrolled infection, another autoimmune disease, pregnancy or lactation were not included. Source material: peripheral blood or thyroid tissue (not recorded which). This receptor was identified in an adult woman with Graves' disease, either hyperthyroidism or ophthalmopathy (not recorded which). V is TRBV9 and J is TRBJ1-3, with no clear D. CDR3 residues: CASSVVDIPGNTIYF. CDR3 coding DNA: TGTGCCAGCAGCGTAGTCGACATTCCTGGAAACACCATATATTTT.